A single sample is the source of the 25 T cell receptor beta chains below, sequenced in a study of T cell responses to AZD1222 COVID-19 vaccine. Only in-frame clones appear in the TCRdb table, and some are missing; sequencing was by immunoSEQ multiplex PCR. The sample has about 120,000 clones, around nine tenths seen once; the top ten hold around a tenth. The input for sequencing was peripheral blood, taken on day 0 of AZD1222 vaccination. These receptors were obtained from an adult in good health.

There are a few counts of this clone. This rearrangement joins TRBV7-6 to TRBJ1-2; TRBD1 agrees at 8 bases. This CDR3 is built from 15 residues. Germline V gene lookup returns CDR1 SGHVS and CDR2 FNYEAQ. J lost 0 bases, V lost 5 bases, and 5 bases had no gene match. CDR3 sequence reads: CASSPGQGPNYGYTF. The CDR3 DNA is TGTGCCAGCAGCCCTGGACAGGGTCCTAACTATGGCTACACCTTC. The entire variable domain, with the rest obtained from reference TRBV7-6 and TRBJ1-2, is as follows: GAGVSQSPRYKVTKRGQDVALRCDPISGHVSLYWYRQALGQGPEFLTYFNYEAQQDKSGLPNDRFSAERPEGSISTLTIQRTEQRDSAMYRCASSPGQGPNYGYTFGSGTRLTVV.

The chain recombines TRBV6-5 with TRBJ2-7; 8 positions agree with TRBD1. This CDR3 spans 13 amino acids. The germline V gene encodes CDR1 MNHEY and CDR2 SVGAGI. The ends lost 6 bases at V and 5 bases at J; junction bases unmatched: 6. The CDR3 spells CASRVDRADEQYF. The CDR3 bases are TGTGCCAGCAGGGTGGACAGGGCTGACGAGCAGTACTTC.

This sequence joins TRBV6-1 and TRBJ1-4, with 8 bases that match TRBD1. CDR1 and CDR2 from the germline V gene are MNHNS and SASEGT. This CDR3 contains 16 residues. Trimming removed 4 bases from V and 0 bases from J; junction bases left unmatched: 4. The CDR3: CASSVGTGATNEKLFF. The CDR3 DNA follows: TGTGCCAGCAGTGTTGGGACAGGAGCAACTAATGAAAAACTGTTTTTT.

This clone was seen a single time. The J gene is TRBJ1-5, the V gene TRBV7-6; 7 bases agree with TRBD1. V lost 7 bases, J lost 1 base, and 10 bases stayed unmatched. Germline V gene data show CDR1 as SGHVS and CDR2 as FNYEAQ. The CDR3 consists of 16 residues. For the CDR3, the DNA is TGTGCCAGCACCCCCGGTGGGGACAGCAGCAATCAGCCCCAGCATTTT. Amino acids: CASTPGGDSSNQPQHF.

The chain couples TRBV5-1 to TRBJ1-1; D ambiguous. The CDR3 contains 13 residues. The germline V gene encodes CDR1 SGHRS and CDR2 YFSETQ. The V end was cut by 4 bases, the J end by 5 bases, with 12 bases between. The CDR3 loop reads CASSLVFDTEAFF. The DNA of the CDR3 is TGCGCCAGCAGCCTCGTCTTCGATACTGAAGCTTTCTTT.

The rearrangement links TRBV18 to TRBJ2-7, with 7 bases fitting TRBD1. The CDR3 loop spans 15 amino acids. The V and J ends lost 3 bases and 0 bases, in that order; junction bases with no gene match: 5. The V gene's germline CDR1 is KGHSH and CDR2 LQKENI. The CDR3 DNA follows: TGTGCCAGCTCACCTTACGGACAGGACTCCTACGAGCAGTACTTC. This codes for CASSPYGQDSYEQYF.

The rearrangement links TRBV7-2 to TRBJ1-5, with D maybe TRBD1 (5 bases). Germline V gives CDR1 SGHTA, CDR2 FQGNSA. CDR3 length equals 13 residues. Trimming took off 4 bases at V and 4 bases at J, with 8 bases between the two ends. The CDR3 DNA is TGTGCCAGCAGCTCCAGACAGAATCAGCCCCAGCATTTT. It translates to CASSSRQNQPQHF.

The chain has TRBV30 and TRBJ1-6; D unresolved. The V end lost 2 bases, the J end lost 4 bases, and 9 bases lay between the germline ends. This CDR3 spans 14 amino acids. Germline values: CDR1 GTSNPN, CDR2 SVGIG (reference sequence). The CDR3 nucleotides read TGTGCCTGGAGTTTATTAGCTTATAATTCACCCCTCCACTTT. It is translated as CAWSLLAYNSPLHF.

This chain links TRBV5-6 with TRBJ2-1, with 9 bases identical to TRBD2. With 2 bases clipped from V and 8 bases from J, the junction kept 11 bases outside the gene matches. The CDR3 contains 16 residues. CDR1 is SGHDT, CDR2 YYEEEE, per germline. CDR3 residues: CASSFLSGGREDEQFF. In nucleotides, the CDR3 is TGTGCCAGCAGCTTTCTGAGCGGGGGGCGTGAAGATGAGCAGTTCTTC.

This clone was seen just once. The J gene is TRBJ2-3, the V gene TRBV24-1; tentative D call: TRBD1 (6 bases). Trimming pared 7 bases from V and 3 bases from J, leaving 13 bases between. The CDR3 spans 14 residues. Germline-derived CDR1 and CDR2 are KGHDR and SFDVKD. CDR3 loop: CATRVNRATDTQYF. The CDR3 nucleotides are TGTGCCACCAGGGTAAACAGGGCTACAGATACGCAGTATTTT.

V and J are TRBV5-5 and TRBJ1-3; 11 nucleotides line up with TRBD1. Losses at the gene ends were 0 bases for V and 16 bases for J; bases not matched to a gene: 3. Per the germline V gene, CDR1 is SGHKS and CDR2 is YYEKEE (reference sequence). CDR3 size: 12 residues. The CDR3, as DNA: TGTGCCAGCAGCTTGGGGACAGGGGGCTCGTATTTT. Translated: CASSLGTGGSYF.

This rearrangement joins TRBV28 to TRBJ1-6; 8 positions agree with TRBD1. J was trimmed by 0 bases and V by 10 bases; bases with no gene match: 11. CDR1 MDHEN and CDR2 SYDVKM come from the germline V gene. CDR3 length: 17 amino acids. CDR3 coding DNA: TGTGCCACCTCGGGACAGGTGATTAGCTCCTATAATTCACCCCTCCACTTT. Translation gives CATSGQVISSYNSPLHF.

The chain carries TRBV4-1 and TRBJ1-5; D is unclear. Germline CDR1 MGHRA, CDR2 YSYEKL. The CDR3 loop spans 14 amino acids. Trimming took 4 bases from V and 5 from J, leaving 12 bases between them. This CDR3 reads CASSLWPADQPQHF. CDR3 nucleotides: TGCGCCAGCAGCCTCTGGCCAGCAGATCAGCCCCAGCATTTT.

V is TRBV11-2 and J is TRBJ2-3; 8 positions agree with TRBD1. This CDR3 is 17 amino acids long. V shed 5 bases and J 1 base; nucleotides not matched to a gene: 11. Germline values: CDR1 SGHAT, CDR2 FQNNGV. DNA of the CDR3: TGTGCCAGCAGCCCTTGGGGTATGACAGGGGGCACAGATACGCAGTATTTT. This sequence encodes CASSPWGMTGGTDTQYF.

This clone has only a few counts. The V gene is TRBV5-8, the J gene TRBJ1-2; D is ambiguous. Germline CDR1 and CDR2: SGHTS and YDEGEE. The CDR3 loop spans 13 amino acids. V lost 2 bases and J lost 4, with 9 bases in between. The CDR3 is CASSLGGVYGYTF. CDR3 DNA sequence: TGTGCCAGCAGCTTAGGAGGCGTCTATGGCTACACCTTC.

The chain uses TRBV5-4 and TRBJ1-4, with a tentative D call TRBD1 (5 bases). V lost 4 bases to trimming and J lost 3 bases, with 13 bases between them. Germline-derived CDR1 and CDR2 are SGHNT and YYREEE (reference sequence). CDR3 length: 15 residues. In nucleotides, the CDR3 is TGTGCCAGCAGCCAGTTCGGGGCGGCTAATGAAAAACTGTTTTTT. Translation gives CASSQFGAANEKLFF.

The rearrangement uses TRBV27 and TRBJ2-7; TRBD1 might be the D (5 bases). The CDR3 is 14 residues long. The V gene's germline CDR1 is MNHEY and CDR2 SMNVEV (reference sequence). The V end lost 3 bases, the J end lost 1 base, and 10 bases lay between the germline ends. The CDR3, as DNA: TGTGCCAGCAGTTTTCAGGGCGGATCCTACGAGCAGTACTTC. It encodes CASSFQGGSYEQYF.

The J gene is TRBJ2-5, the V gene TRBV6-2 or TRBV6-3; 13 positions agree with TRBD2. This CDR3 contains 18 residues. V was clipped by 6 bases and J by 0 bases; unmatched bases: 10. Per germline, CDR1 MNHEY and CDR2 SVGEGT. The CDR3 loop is CASSEGTSGKGYQETQYF. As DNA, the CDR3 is TGTGCCAGCAGCGAGGGGACTAGCGGGAAGGGGTACCAAGAGACCCAGTACTTC.

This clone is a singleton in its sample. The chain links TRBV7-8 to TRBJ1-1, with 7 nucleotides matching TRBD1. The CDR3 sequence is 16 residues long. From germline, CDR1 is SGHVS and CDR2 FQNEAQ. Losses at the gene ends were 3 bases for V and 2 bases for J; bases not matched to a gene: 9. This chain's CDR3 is CASSLGGQLFNTEAFF. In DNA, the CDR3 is TGTGCCAGCAGCTTGGGGGGACAGCTTTTTAACACTGAAGCTTTCTTT.

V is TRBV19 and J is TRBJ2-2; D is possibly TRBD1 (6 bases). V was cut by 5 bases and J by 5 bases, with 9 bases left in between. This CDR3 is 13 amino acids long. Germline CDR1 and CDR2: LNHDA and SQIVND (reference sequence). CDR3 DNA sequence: TGTGCCAGTAGTGGAACAGGGACCGGGGAGCTGTTTTTT. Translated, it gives CASSGTGTGELFF.

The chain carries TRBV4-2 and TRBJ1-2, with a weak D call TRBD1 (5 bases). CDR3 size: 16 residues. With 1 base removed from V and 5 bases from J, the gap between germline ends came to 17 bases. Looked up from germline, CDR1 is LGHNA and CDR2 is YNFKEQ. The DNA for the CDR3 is TGTGCCAGCAGCCAAGTCCCCGGCAGGGAGAGGTATGGCTACACCTTC. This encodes CASSQVPGRERYGYTF.

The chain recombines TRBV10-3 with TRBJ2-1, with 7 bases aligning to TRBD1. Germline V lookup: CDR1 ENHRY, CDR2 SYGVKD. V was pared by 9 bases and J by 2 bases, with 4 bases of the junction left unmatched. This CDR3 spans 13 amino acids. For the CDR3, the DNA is TGTGCCATTGGACAGGTAACCTACAATGAGCAGTTCTTC. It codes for CAIGQVTYNEQFF.

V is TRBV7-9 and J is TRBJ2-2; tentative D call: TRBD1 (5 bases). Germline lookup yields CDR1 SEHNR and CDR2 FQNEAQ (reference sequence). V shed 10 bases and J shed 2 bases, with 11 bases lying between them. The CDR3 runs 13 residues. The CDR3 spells CATDSRNTGELFF. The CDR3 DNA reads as TGTGCCACAGACAGTAGAAACACCGGGGAGCTGTTTTTT.

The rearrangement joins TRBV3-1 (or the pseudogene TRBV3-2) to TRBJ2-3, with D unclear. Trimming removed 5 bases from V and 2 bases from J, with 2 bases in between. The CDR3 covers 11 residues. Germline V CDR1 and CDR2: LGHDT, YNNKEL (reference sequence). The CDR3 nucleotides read TGTGCCAGCAGCACCACAGATACGCAGTATTTT. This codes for CASSTTDTQYF.

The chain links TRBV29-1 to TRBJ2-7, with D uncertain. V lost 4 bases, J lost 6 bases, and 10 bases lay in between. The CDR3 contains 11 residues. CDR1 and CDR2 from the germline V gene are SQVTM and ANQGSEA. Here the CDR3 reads CSVAVYPEQYF. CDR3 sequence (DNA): TGCAGCGTTGCGGTGTATCCCGAGCAGTACTTC.